The 3 T cell receptor beta chains below come from one sample, sequenced in a study of PD-1 blockade in classical Hodgkin lymphoma. Libraries were prepared by immunoSEQ multiplex PCR; TCRdb keeps only in-frame clonotypes and omits some of them. The data contain 25,000 to 30,000 clones, less than 80% of them singletons. Time point meaning: cycle 4 day 1 (C4D1), after more than five weeks of nivolumab. Every patient relapsed after autologous stem cell transplantation, and brentuximab vedotin exposure varied. CD4+ T cells were purified from thawed PBMCs by negative selection. This specimen was CD4+ T cells from blood, taken before the fourth cycle of nivolumab. Source of these receptors: a human donor with classical Hodgkin lymphoma.

V is TRBV7-9 and J is TRBJ2-3, with TRBD2 identical over 8 bases. CDR1 and CDR2 from the germline V gene are SEHNR and FQNEAQ (reference sequence). J was trimmed by 2 bases and V by 1 base; bases with no gene match: 11. The CDR3 covers 18 residues. CDR3 in amino acids: CASSLEAGVLFNTDTQYF. CDR3 nucleotide sequence: TGTGCCAGCAGCTTAGAAGCGGGAGTTCTCTTTAACACAGATACGCAGTATTTT.

V gene TRBV15 combines with J gene TRBJ2-7; 7 bases are a match to TRBD1. CDR1 and CDR2 (germline): LNHNV, YYDKDF (reference sequence). The V and J ends lost 1 base and 1 base, in that order; junction bases with no gene match: 4. The CDR3 covers 15 residues. The CDR3 reads CATSRAATGSYEQYF. CDR3 coding DNA: TGTGCCACCAGCAGAGCCGCGACAGGGTCCTACGAGCAGTACTTC.

This clone was seen once. The CDR3 loop reads CASSPWTLPAGANVLTF. In nucleotides, the CDR3 is TGTGCCAGCAGCCCCTGGACCCTTCCTGCTGGGGCCAACGTCCTGACTTTC. The genes are TRBV7-9 and TRBJ2-6; D ambiguous. Germline CDR1 reads SEHNR; CDR2 reads FQNEAQ (reference sequence). Between the trimmed V and J ends, which lost 5 bases and 2 bases, there was a span of 16 bases. This CDR3 is built from 17 residues.